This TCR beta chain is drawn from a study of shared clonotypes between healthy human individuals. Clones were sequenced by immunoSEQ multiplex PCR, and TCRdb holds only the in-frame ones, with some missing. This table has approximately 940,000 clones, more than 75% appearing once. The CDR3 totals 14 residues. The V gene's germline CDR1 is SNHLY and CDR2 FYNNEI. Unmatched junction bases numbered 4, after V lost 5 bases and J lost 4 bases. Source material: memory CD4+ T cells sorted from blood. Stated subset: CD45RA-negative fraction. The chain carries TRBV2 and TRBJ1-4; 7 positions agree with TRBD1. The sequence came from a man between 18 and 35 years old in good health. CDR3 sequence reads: CASSQTGRNEKLFF. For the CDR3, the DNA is TGTGCCAGCAGTCAGACAGGGCGTAATGAAAAACTGTTTTTT.